This TCR beta chain was retrieved from a study of cytomegalovirus exposure and HLA in healthy donors. Study information: Out of 180 million or so T cells, an earlier analysis found some 120 million unique TCR beta sequences in total.

A word on this clone: As yet, its antigen is unknown.

Primers included in the PCR were 60 Vbeta and 13 Jbeta primers. TCRdb keeps only in-frame clones here, not all; method: immunoSEQ multiplex PCR. This sample has around 200,000 clones, with roughly 79% found just once. V was cut by 4 bases and J by 1 base, with 13 bases left in between. CDR1 is SGHDN, CDR2 FVKESK, per germline. CDR3 length equals 15 residues. General study findings and limits: A later analysis revealed that TCR association rates differed between HLA loci, peaking at DRB1 and bottoming out at HLA-C. Productive rates of about 90% or about 30% were seen for most TCR beta V segments in an earlier analysis. HLA alleles were associated with some 16,000 TCR beta sequences in a later analysis at 0.05 false discovery rate.

The gene calls are TRBV14 and TRBJ2-5, with D perhaps matching TRBD2 (6 bases). The sample taken for sequencing was PBMCs. The clonotype originates from a man younger than 40 in good health and CMV-seronegative. The CDR3 sequence: CASSRYRAGQETQYF. The CDR3 bases are TGTGCCAGCAGCCGATATCGAGCGGGCCAAGAGACCCAGTACTTC. The full variable domain, rest sourced from reference TRBV14 and TRBJ2-5, is EAGVTQFPSHSVIEKGQTVTLRCDPISGHDNLYWYRRVMGKEIKFLLHFVKESKQDESGMPNNRFLAERTGGTYSTLKVQPAELEDSGVYFCASSRYRAGQETQYFGPGTRLLVL.